The 21 T cell receptor beta chains given below trace back to one sample, sequenced in a study of shared T cell receptors in the human thymus. TCRdb's copy holds only in-frame clones and misses some; the assay was immunoSEQ multiplex PCR. The sample has some 700,000 clones, around 85% seen once; the top ten hold around 0.0099%. These sequences were also reported in another study, on human thymus T cells.

The sequenced material came from thymocytes. The receptors were sampled from a girl under three years old with a congenital heart defect.

This chain uses TRBV11-2 with TRBJ1-5; D gene ambiguous. V was pared by 4 bases and J by 0 bases, with 19 bases between. CDR1 and CDR2 (germline): SGHAT, FQNNGV. The CDR3 extends over 18 amino acids. The CDR3 reads CASSSNQRRSYSNQPQHF. As DNA, the CDR3 is TGTGCCAGCAGCTCGAATCAACGACGGAGCTATAGCAATCAGCCCCAGCATTTT.

The chain joins TRBV15 to TRBJ1-2; TRBD1 agrees at 8 bases. Germline V gives CDR1 LNHNV, CDR2 YYDKDF (reference sequence). The V segment lost 3 bases and the J segment 4 bases; nucleotides outside the gene matches: 19. This CDR3 has 19 amino acids. DNA of the CDR3: TGTGCCACCAGCAGCGGCCCCAGGGGGCGCGGAAAAGCTGGCTATGGCTACACCTTC. This codes for CATSSGPRGRGKAGYGYTF.

This clone showed up just a few times. The rearrangement links TRBV5-4 to TRBJ1-1; weak D call: TRBD1 (5 bases). Trimming cost V 7 bases and J 3 bases, with 16 bases left between them. The germline V gene encodes CDR1 SGHNT and CDR2 YYREEE (reference sequence). This CDR3 is 14 amino acids long. The CDR3 protein is CASFFDGGDTEAFF. DNA of the CDR3: TGTGCCAGCTTCTTTGATGGGGGGGACACTGAAGCTTTCTTT.

The chain links TRBV15 to TRBJ2-5, with D possibly TRBD2 on 6 matching bases. The germline CDR1 and CDR2 sequences are LNHNV and YYDKDF (reference sequence). V was cut by 5 bases and J by 1 base, with 14 bases left in between. The length of the CDR3 is 15 residues. This chain's CDR3 is CATSLFLAFQETQYF. The CDR3 nucleotides are TGTGCCACCAGCCTTTTTCTAGCGTTCCAAGAGACCCAGTACTTC.

The chain carries TRBV4-1 and TRBJ1-1, with TRBD1 matching 8 bases. The CDR3 loop spans 12 amino acids. The germline V gene encodes CDR1 MGHRA and CDR2 YSYEKL. Trimming cost V 3 bases and J 11 bases; bases outside gene matches: 5. The CDR3 loop reads CASSQDRVWAFF. As DNA, the CDR3 is TGCGCCAGCAGCCAGGACAGGGTTTGGGCTTTCTTT.

V is TRBV4-3 and J is TRBJ1-1, with D possibly being TRBD1 (5 bases). Germline CDR1 LGHNA, CDR2 YSLEER. V was trimmed by 2 bases and J by 5 bases, leaving 9 bases between them. The CDR3 length is 13 residues. This CDR3 is CASSQRGSTEAFF. The CDR3 DNA reads TGCGCCAGCAGCCAACGGGGGTCGACTGAAGCTTTCTTT.

V usage is TRBV5-6 and J usage is TRBJ1-2, with D tentatively TRBD1 (5 bases). The CDR3 runs 16 residues. Per germline, CDR1 SGHDT and CDR2 YYEEEE. The V and J ends lost 4 bases and 4 bases respectively, with 20 bases between them. CDR3 sequence: CASSPQDKGFGYGYTF. In DNA, the CDR3 is TGTGCCAGCAGCCCCCAAGATAAGGGGTTTGGCTATGGCTACACCTTC.

The rearrangement uses TRBV12-5 and TRBJ1-2; TRBD1 is a possible D gene (6 bases). Germline CDR1 reads LGHNT; CDR2 reads FRNRAP. V was cut by 0 bases and J by 0 bases, with 11 bases left in between. CDR3 length: 16 residues. CDR3 sequence: CASGLVTDRANYGYTF. The CDR3 region has the DNA TGTGCTAGTGGTTTGGTAACGGACAGAGCTAACTATGGCTACACCTTC.

The chain links TRBV10-1 to TRBJ2-3; tentative D call: TRBD2 (6 bases). V was cut by 2 bases and J by 0 bases, with 12 bases left in between. The CDR3 is made up of 16 amino acids. CDR1 and CDR2 from the germline V gene are WNHNN and SYGVQD (reference sequence). The CDR3 here is CASSEGQGLSTDTQYF. As DNA, the CDR3 is TGCGCCAGCAGTGAGGGTCAGGGACTGAGCACAGATACGCAGTATTTT.

J is TRBJ2-5 and V is TRBV9, with D unresolved. Trimming shortened V by 0 bases and J by 5 bases, and 11 bases separated the two germline ends. Germline assignment: CDR1 SGDLS and CDR2 YYNGEE. The CDR3 has 14 residues. The CDR3 region has the DNA TGTGCCAGCAGCGTAGGTTCACTGGGCGAGACCCAGTACTTC. Amino acid sequence: CASSVGSLGETQYF.

The genes are TRBV14 and TRBJ1-3, with no clear D. The CDR3 spans 17 residues. Trimming removed 3 bases from V and 0 bases from J, with 15 bases in between. Germline V gene data show CDR1 as SGHDN and CDR2 as FVKESK. The CDR3 nucleotides are TGTGCCAGCAGCCACTCCACCAGGCCCCTCTCTGGAAACACCATATATTTT. Protein sequence: CASSHSTRPLSGNTIYF.

The CDR3 coding sequence is TGCGCCAGCAGCTTGGTTCCGGGGGGGAAGACCCAGTACTTC. It yields the protein CASSLVPGGKTQYF. V gene TRBV5-1 combines with J gene TRBJ2-5; 8 bases are a match to TRBD2. V lost 0 bases and J lost 6; bases outside the gene matches: 4. The CDR3 covers 14 residues. Germline V gene data show CDR1 as SGHRS and CDR2 as YFSETQ. The whole variable domain, filled in from reference TRBV5-1 and TRBJ2-5, reads KAGVTQTPRYLIKTRGQQVTLSCSPISGHRSVSWYQQTPGQGLQFLFEYFSETQRNKGNFPGRFSGRQFSNSRSEMNVSTLELGDSALYLCASSLVPGGKTQYFGPGTRLLVL.

This clone was counted a single time. J is TRBJ1-2 and V is TRBV5-6; TRBD1 matches 8 bases. Germline loops: CDR1 SGHDT, CDR2 YYEEEE. This CDR3 spans 14 amino acids. Trimming at V came to 4 bases and at J to 2 bases, leaving 4 bases not matched to a gene. The CDR3: CASSIGQGNYGYTF. The DNA for the CDR3 is TGTGCCAGCAGCATAGGACAGGGAAACTATGGCTACACCTTC.

This sequence joins TRBV23-1 and TRBJ1-4; maybe TRBD1 (6 bases). TRBV23-1 is recorded as an ORF, its role being uncertain. V was shortened by 3 bases and J by 2 bases, with 19 bases between the two germline ends. The CDR3 is 18 amino acids. The CDR3 region has the DNA TGCGCCAGCAGTCAGCAAGATTTACCAGGGGCTACTAATGAAAAACTGTTTTTT. Amino acid sequence: CASSQQDLPGATNEKLFF.

The chain employs TRBV18 and TRBJ2-2; maybe TRBD1 (6 bases). Germline CDR1 KGHSH, CDR2 LQKENI. This CDR3 is 15 amino acids long. V was trimmed by 3 bases and J by 4 bases, leaving 12 bases between them. CDR3 sequence (DNA): TGTGCCAGCTCACCTGACCCGACAGGCACCGGGGAGCTGTTTTTT. Translation: CASSPDPTGTGELFF.

This clone came up a few times. The V and J genes are TRBV7-9 and TRBJ2-3, with 8 positions matching TRBD2. This CDR3 spans 19 amino acids. CDR1 and CDR2 from the germline V gene are SEHNR and FQNEAQ (reference sequence). V lost 1 base and J lost 1; bases outside the gene matches: 13. CDR3 nucleotide sequence: TGTGCCAGCAGCTTAGATCGGCGAGCGGGGGCGACCCGCACAGATACGCAGTATTTT. Protein product: CASSLDRRAGATRTDTQYF.

Worth noting for this clone: This CDR3 is also generated by other DNA sequences in the sample. This CDR3 reads CASSGGQGNTEAFF. CDR3 DNA: TGTGCCAGCAGCGGAGGACAGGGGAACACTGAAGCTTTCTTT. The genes are TRBV9 and TRBJ1-1; 8 bases are shared with TRBD1. The germline gives CDR1 SGDLS, CDR2 YYNGEE. The CDR3 totals 14 residues. V gave up 3 bases and J gave up 1 base; unmatched junction bases: 2.

The V call is TRBV6-4, the J call TRBJ1-6; D gene ambiguous. V was cut by 9 bases and J by 7 bases, with 16 bases left in between. Per the germline V gene, CDR1 is MRHNA and CDR2 is SNTAGT. The CDR3 extends over 14 amino acids. In DNA, the CDR3 is TGTGCCAGACACCAACACACCTCGAATTCACCCCTCCACTTT. This translates into CARHQHTSNSPLHF.

The V and J genes are TRBV18 and TRBJ1-2; tentatively, D is TRBD1 (6 bases). In germline, CDR1 is KGHSH, CDR2 LQKENI. Between the trimmed V and J ends, which lost 0 bases and 4 bases, there was a span of 24 bases. The CDR3 runs 19 residues. CDR3 sequence (DNA): TGTGCCAGCTCACCACCGTTTCGTTTCCCCCAAGGACAGATCTATGGCTACACCTTC. Its protein is CASSPPFRFPQGQIYGYTF.

The J gene is TRBJ1-2, the V gene TRBV28; D possibly corresponds to TRBD1 (6 bases). The germline V gene has CDR1 MDHEN and CDR2 SYDVKM. V lost 5 bases, J lost 3 bases, and 16 bases lay in between. CDR3 size: 15 residues. CDR3 region: CASSPSTGEYYGYTF. CDR3 DNA: TGTGCCAGCAGTCCATCGACAGGAGAATACTATGGCTACACCTTC.

This clone appeared a few times. J is TRBJ1-5 and V is TRBV28, with 7 nucleotides matching TRBD1. V shed 5 bases and J 6 bases; nucleotides not matched to a gene: 10. Germline V gives CDR1 MDHEN, CDR2 SYDVKM. CDR3 length: 15 amino acids. In DNA form, the CDR3 reads TGTGCCAGCAGTAGATACAGGGGAGCGAGTCAGCCCCAGCATTTT. Amino acid sequence: CASSRYRGASQPQHF.